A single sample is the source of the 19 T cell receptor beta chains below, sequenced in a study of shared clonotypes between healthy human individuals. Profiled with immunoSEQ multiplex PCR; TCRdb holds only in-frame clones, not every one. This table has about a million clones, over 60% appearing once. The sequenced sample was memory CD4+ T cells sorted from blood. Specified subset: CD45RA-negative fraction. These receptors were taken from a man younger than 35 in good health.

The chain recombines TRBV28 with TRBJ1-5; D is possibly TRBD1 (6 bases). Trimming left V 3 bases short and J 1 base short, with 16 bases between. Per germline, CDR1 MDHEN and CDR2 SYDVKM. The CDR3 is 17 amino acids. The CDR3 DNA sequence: TGTGCCAGCAGTTTGGTCTCAACAGGGCGAAGCAATCAGCCCCAGCATTTT. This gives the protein CASSLVSTGRSNQPQHF.

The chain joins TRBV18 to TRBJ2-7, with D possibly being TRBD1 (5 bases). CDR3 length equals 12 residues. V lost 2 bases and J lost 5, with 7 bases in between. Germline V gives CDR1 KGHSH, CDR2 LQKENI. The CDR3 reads CASSPKGNEQYF. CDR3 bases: TGTGCCAGCTCACCAAAGGGGAACGAGCAGTACTTC.

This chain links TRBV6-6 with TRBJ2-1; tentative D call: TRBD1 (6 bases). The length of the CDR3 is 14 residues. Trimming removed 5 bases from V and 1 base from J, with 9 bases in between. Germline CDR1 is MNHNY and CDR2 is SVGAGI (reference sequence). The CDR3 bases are TGTGCCAGCAGTACAGGGTGGTCCTACAATGAGCAGTTCTTC. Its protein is CASSTGWSYNEQFF.

The CDR3 DNA reads as TGCGCCAGCAGCCAAGATTGGACTAGCGGACTCTACGAGCAGTACTTC. Translated: CASSQDWTSGLYEQYF. This rearrangement joins TRBV4-3 to TRBJ2-7, with TRBD2 matching 10 bases. This CDR3 is built from 16 residues. Germline loops: CDR1 LGHNA, CDR2 YSLEER. The J segment lost 3 bases and the V segment lost 0 bases, leaving 5 bases of the junction unmatched.

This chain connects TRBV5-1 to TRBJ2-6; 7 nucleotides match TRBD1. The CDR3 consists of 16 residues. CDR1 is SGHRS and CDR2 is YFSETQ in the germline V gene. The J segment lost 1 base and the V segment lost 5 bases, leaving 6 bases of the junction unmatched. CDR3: CASSRDSASGANVLTF. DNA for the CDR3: TGCGCCAGCAGTAGGGACAGTGCATCTGGGGCCAACGTCCTGACTTTC.

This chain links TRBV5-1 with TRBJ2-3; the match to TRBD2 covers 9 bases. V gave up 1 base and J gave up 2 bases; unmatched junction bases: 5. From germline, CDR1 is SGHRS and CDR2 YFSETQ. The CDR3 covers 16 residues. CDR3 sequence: CASSLIAGDITDTQYF. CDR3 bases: TGCGCCAGCAGCTTGATAGCGGGAGATATCACAGATACGCAGTATTTT.

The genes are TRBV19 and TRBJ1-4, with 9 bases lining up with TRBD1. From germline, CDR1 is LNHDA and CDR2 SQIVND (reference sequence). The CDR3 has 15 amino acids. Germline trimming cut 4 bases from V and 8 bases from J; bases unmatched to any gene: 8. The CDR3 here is CASSNSGTGREKLFF. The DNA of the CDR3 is TGTGCCAGTAGTAATTCCGGGACAGGGCGGGAAAAACTGTTTTTT.

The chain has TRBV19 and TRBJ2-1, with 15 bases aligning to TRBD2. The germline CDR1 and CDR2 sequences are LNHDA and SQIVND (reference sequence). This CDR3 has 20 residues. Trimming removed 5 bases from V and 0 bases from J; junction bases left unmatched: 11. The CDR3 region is CASSVRTSGREVSSYNEQFF. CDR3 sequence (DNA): TGTGCCAGTAGTGTGCGGACTAGCGGGAGGGAGGTTAGCTCCTACAATGAGCAGTTCTTC.

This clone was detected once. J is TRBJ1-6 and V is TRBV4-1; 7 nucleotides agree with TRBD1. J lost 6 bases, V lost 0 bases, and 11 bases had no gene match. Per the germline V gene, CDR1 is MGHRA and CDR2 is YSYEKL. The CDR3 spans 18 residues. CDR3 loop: CASSQESSEGASNSPLHF. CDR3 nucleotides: TGCGCCAGCAGCCAAGAATCGAGCGAGGGGGCGAGTAATTCACCCCTCCACTTT.

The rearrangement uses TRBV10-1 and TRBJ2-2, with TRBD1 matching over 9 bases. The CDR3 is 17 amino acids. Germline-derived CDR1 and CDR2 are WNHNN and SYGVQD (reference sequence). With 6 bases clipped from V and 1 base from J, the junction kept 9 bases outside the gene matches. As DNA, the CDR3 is TGCGCCAGCAGCCCCTACGGACAGGGGTGGAACACCGGGGAGCTGTTTTTT. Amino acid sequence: CASSPYGQGWNTGELFF.

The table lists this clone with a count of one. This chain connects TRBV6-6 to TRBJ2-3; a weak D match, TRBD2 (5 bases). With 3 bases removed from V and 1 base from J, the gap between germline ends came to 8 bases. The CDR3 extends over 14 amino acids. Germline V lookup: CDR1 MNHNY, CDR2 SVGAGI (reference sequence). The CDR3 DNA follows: TGTGCCAGCAGTTATATGGGAGGCACAGATACGCAGTATTTT. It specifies CASSYMGGTDTQYF.

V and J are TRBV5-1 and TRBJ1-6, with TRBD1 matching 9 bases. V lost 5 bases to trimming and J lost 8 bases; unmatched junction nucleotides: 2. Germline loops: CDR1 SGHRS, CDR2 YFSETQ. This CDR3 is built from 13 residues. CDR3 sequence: CASRRTGDSPLHF. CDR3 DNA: TGCGCCAGCAGAAGGACAGGGGATTCACCCCTCCACTTT.

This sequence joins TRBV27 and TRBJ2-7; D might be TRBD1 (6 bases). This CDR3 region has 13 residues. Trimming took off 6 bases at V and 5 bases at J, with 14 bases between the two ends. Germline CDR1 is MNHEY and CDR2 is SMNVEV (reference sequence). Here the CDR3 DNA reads TGTGCCAGCAGGTCCTGGACAGACCACGAGCAGTACTTC. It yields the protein CASRSWTDHEQYF.

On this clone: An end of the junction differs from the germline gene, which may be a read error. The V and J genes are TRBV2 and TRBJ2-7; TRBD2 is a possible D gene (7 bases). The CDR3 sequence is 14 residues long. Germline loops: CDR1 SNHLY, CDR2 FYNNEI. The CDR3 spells CAGRKRGGTYEQYF. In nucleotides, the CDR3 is TGTGCCGGCAGGAAGAGGGGGGGTACCTACGAGCAGTACTTC. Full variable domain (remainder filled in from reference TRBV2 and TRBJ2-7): EPEVTQTPSHQVTQMGQEVILRCVPISNHLYFYWYRQILGQKVEFLVSFYNNEISEKSEIFDDQFSVERPDGSNFTLKIRSTKLEDSAMYFCAGRKRGGTYEQYFGPGTRLTVT.

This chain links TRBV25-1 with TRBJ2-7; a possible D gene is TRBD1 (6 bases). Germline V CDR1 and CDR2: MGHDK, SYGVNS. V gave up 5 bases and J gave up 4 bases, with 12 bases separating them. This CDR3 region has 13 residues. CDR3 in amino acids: CASSKGGEYEQYF. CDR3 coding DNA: TGTGCCAGCAGTAAAGGGGGTGAATACGAGCAGTACTTC.

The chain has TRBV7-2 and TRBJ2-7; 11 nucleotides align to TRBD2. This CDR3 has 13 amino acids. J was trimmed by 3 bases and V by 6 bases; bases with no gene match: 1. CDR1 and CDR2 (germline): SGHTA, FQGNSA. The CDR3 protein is CASRGTSGYEQYF. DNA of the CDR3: TGTGCCAGCAGAGGGACTAGCGGCTACGAGCAGTACTTC. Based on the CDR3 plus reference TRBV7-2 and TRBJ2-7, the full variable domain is GAGVSQSPSNKVTEKGKDVELRCDPISGHTALYWYRQSLGQGLEFLIYFQGNSAPDKSGLPSDRFSAERTGGSVSTLTIQRTQQEDSAVYLCASRGTSGYEQYFGPGTRLTVT.

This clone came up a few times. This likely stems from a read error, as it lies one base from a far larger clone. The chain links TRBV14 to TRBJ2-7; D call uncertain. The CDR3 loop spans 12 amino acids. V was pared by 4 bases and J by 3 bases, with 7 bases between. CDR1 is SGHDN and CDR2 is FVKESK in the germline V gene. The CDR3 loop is CASSLDGYEQYF. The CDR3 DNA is TGTGCCAGCAGCCTGGACGGCTACGAGCAGTACTTC.

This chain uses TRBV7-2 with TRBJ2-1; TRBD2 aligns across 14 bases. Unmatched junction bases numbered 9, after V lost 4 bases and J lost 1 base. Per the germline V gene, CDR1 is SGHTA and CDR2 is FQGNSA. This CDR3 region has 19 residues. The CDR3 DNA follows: TGTGCCAGCAGCTACCCCGGGACTAGCGGGAGAATTTCCTACAATGAGCAGTTCTTC. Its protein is CASSYPGTSGRISYNEQFF.

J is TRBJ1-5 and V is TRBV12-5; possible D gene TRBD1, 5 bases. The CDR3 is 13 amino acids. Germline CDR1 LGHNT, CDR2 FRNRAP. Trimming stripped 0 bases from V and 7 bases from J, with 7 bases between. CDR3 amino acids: CASGLVPGQPQHF. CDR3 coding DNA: TGTGCTAGTGGTTTGGTACCAGGGCAGCCCCAGCATTTT.